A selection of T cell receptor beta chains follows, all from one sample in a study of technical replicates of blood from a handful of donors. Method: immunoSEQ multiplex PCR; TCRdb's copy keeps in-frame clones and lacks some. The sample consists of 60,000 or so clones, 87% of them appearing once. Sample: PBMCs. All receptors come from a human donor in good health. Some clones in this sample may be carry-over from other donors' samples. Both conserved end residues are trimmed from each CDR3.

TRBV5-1 ASSTGQGTDTQY
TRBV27 ASSPITLSDKGAYEQY
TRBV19 ASRPTLYGGRDQPQH
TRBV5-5 ASSVRTGLLYGYT
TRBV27 ASKDRRGSYEQY
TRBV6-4 ASSDSAGGGREQF
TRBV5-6 ASTLGGADFPIY
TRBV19 ASSTISGGSYNEQF
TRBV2 ASSRTGGLDTQY
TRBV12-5 ASGSDSDRIRGYGYT
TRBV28 ASNQSGRESYEQY
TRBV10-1 ASSARGAVQETQY
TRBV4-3 ASSQGNTLYNEQF
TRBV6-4 ASRSMNRGPGPNGGYT
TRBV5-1 ASSPQQGARNYGYT
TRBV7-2 ASSSSVGLGRPDTQY
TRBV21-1 ASIQEGYTGELF
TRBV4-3 ASSQDHPGGASGKQY
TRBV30 AWSGGRGREAIPTSID
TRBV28 ASTGNYGYT
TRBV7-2 ASSYTPSYEQY
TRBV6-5 ASSYGQEINEKLF
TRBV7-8 ASSKDRGRPYEQY
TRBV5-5 ASRGQGAINGKLF
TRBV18 ASSLTGNTEAF
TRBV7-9 ASSLNGRMYGYT
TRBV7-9 AGGTVSYEQY
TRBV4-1 ASSPRLAGGELF
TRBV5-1 ASSLELAGGHSYEQY
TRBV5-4 ASRQDRGYADTQY
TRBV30 ASHGGHSNTEAF
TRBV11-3 ASSKGAQY
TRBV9 ASSVQGGYEQY
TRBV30 AWSVQAGGLVEQF
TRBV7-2 ASSLEGGASYEQY
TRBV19 ASRSYEGNQPQH
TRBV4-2 ASSQEGSGANTGELF
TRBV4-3 ASSQDSRELYTGELF
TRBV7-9 ASSQVTGGGEAF
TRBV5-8 ASSLWRDEQY
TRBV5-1 ASSRAGTSGSLEQF
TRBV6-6 ASSYGTGRDEQF
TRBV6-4 ASSDEGGFYNEQF
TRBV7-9 ASSPGQGNTEAF
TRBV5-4 ASSQSGVFSYNEQF
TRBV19 ASVPRGGQPQH
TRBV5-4 ASSILGTGGAETQY